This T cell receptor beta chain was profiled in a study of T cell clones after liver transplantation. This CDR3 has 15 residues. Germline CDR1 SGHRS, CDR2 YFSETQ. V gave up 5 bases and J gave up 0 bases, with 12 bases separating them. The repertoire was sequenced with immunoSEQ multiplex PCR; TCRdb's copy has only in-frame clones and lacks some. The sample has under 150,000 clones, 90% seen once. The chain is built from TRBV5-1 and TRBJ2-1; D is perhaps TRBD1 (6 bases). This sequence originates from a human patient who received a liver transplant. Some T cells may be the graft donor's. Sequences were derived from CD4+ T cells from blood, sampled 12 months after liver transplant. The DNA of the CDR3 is TGCGCCAGCAGTTTTTCGACAGGCTCCTACAATGAGCAGTTCTTC. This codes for CASSFSTGSYNEQFF.